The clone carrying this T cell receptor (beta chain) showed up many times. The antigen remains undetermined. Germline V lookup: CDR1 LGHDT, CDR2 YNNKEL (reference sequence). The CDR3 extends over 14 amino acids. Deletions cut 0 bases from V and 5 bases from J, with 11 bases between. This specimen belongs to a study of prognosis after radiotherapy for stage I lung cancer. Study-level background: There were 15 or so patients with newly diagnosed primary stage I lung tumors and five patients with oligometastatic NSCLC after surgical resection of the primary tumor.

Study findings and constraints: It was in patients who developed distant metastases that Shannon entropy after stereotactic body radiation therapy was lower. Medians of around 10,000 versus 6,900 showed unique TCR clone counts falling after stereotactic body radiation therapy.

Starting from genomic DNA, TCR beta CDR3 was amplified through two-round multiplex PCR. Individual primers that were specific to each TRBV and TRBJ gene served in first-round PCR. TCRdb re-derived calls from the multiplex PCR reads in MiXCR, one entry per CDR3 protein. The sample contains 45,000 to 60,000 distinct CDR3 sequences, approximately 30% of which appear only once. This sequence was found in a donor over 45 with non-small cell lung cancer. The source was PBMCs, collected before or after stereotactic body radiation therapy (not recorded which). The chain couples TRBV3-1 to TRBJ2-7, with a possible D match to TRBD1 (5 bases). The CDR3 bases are TGTGCCAGCAGCCAAGAAAGGGGTTGGGACGAGCAGTACTTC. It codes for CASSQERGWDEQYF.